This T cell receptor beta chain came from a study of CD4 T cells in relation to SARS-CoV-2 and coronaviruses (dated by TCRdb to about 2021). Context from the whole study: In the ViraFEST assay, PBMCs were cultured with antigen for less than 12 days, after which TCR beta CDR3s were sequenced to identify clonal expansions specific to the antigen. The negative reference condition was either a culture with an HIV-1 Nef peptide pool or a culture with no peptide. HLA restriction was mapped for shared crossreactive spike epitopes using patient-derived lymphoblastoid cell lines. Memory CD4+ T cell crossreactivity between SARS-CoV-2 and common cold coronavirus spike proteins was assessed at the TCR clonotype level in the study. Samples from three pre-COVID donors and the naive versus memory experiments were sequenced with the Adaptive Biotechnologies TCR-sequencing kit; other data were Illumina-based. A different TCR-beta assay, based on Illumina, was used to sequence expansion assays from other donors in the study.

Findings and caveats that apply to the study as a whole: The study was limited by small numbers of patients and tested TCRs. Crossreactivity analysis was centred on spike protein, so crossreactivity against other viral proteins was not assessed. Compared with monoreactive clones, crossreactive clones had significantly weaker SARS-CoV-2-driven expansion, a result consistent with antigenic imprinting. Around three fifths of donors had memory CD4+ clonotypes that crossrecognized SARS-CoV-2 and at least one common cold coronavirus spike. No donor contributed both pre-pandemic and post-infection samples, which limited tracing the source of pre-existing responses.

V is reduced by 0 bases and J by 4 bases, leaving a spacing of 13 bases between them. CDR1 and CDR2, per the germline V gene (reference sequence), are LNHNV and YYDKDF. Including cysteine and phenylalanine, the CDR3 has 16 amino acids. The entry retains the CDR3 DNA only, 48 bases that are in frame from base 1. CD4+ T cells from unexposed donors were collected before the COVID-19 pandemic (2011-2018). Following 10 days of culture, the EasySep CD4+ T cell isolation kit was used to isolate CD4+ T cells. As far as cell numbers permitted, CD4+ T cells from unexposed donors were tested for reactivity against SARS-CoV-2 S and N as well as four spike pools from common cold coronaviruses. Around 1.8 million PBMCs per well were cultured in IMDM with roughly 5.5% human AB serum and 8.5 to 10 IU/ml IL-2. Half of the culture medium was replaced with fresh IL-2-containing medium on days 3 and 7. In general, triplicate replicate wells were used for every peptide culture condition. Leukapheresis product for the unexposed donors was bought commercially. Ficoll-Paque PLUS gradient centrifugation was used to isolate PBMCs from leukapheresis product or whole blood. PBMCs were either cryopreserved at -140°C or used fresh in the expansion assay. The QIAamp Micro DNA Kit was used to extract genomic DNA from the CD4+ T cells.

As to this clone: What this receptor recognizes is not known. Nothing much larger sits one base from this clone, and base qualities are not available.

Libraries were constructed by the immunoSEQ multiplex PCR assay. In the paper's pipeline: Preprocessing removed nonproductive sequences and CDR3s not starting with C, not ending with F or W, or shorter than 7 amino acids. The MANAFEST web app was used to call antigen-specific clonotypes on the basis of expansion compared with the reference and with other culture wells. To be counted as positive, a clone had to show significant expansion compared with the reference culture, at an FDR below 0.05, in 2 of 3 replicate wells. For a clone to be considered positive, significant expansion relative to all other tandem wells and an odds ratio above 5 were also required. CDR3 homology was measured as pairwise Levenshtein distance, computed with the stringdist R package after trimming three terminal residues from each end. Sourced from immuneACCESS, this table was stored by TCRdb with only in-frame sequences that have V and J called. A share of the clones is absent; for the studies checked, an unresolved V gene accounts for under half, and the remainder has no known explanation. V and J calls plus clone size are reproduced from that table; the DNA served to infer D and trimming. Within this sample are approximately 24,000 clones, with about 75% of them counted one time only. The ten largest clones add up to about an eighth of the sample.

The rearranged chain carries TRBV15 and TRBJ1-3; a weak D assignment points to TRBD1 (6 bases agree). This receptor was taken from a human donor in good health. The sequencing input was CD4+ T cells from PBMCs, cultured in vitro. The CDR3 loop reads CATSRDVGGWGNTIYF. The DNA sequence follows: TGTGCCACCAGCAGAGATGTAGGGGGGTGGGGAAACACCATATATTTT.